This T cell receptor (beta chain) comes out of a study of identical twins (dated by TCRdb to 2015 to 2016). Describing the broader study: TCR alpha and beta repertoires from monozygotic twins, unrelated adults of various ages and cord blood were deep-sequenced to test whether fetal clonotypes persist. To rule out contamination, replicate twin experiments were performed at different times with different library preparation protocols. Results and caveats for the whole study, not just this receptor: A weaker excess of twin sharing was found in beta out-of-frame sequences because the signal-to-noise ratio was lowered by fewer shared sequences. Compared with coincidental sharing between unrelated individuals, out-of-frame TCR alpha sequences shared between twins had an excess of sequences with low generation probability. Out-of-frame TCR alpha sharing in monozygotic twins was systematically underestimated by recombination models, whereas sharing between unrelated individuals was in agreement with the recombination models. Because the same donors could not be followed over many years, the conclusions relied on cross-sectional statistical analysis. Zero-insertion analyses could be partly confounded by invariant T cells such as MAIT and iNKT, though diverse VJ usage argued against such confounding for most clonotypes. Fewer insertions were carried by abundant cord blood beta clonotypes, a similar but weaker trend appeared in young adult naive repertoires, and no such trend appeared in memory repertoires.

Every donor was a healthy Caucasian. The twin cohort consisted of three pairs of female monozygotic twins, all aged about 18 to 29 years. Peripheral blood mononuclear cells were the source from which RNA for the TCR libraries was isolated. Measured from the cysteine to the phenylalanine, the CDR3 is 11 residues long. Kept here is only the CDR3 DNA, which spans 33 bases and is read in frame from base 1. CDR1 and CDR2 are read off the germline V gene as SGHTA and FQGNSA. The V end loses 7 bases and the J end loses 5 bases, and a stretch of 3 bases separates them. The receptor library was made with 5' RACE. Data came from an Illumina HiSeq 2000. A universal primer binding site was introduced by template switching, and a unique molecular identifier was present in the final cDNA, enabling accurate counting of TCR cDNA molecules. Specific primers in the conserved constant-segment region were used to synthesize first-strand cDNA for the TCR alpha and beta chains. Each cDNA library was double barcoded, with a SMART-Mk sample barcode plus Illumina barcodes, to control for contamination. TruSeq adapter sequences and Illumina sample barcodes were added in two successive PCR steps. TCR alpha and beta cDNA libraries were sequenced on the Illumina HiSeq platform with custom primers. The original pipeline was this. Raw reads were processed with MiGEC to extract unique molecular identifiers, and MiXCR was used to determine CDR3 positions. Recombination models were inferred per individual with the repgenHMM and IGoR tools using an EM algorithm. Shared clonotype analysis was performed with the tcR package in R, normalizing sharing by the product of cloneset sizes. To study raw recombination free of thymic and clonal selection effects, out-of-frame nonproductive sequences were analyzed. TCRdb took the public reads, trimmed them with fastp at Q25, ran MiXCR for clone calling and kept in-frame beta chains. Each entry is one CDR3 protein sequence, shown with its most common DNA and genes. TCRdb's processing, not the study's, gives the V and J calls here. This sample comprises under 1 million distinct CDR3 sequences, 9% to 15% of them detected only once. The ten top clones hold 1.5% to 2% of the sample.

This clonotype was counted between two and nine times. Its binding antigen is unknown. The record has no base qualities; no much larger clone is one base away. The same data also contributed to another study, on yellow fever vaccine responses in identical twins. As the second study states: The T cell response to vaccination in identical twins was reported by the authors to appear partly convergent and partly personalized. Focusing on identical twins, the study followed the T cell clones that responded to the vaccine, and did so with precision.

The sequence is built from TRBV7-2 and TRBJ1-6, with no D gene named confidently. The source material was PBMCs. This clonotype was sampled from a woman younger than 30 in good health. The bases read TGTGCCAGCACCCATAATTCACCCCTCCACTTT. The translation is CASTHNSPLHF.